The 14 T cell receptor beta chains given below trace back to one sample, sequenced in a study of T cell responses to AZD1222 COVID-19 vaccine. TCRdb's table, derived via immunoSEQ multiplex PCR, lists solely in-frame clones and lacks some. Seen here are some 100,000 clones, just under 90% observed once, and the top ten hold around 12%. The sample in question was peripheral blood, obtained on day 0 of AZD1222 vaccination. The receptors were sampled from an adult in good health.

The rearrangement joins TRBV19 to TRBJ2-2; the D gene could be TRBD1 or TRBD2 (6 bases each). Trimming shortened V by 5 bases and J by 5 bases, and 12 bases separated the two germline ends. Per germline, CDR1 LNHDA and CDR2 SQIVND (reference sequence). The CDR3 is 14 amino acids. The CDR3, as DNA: TGTGCCAGTAGTGTCAGGGGAGGAACCGGGGAGCTGTTTTTT. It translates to CASSVRGGTGELFF.

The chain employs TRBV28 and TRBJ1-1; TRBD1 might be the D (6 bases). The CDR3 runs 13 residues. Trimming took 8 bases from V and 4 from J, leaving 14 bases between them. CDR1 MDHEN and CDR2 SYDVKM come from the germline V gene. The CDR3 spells CASRSGGPTEAFF. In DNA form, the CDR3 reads TGTGCCAGCCGTTCTGGGGGGCCCACTGAAGCTTTCTTT.

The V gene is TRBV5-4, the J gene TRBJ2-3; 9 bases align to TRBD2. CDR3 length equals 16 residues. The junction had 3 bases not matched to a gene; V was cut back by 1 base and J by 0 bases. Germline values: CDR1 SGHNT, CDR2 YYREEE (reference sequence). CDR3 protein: CASSLKLAGSTDTQYF. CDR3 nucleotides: TGTGCCAGCAGCTTGAAACTAGCGGGTAGCACAGATACGCAGTATTTT.

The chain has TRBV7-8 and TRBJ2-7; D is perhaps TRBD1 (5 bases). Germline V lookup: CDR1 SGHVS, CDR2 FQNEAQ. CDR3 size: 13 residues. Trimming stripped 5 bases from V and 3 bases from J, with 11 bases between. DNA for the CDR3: TGTGCCAGCAGCCCTGGCCAGGGCTACGAGCAGTACTTC. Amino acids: CASSPGQGYEQYF.

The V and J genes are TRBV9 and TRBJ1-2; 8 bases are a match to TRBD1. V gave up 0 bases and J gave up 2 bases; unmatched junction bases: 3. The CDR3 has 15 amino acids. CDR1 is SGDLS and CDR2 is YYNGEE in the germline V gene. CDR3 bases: TGTGCCAGCAGCGTAGCGACAGGGGCGAACTATGGCTACACCTTC. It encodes CASSVATGANYGYTF.

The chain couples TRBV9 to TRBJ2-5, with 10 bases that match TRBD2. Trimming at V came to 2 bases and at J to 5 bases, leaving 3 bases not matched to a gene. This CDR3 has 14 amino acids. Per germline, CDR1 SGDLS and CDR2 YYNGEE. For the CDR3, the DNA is TGTGCCAGCAGCGTCGGGACTAGCGTGGAGACCCAGTACTTC. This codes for CASSVGTSVETQYF.

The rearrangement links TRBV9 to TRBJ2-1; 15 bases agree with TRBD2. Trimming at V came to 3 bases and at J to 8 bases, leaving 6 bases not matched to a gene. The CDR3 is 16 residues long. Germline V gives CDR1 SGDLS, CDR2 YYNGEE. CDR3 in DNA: TGTGCCAGCAGCGCCGCCGGGACTAGCGGGGGGTATGAGCAGTTCTTC. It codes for CASSAAGTSGGYEQFF.

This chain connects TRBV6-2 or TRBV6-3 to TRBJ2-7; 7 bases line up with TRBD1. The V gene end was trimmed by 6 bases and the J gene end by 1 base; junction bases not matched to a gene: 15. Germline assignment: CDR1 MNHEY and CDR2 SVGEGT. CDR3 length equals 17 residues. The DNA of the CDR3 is TGTGCCAGCAGCTCGTCCTCTCCGGGACAGCCTTCCTACGAGCAGTACTTC. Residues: CASSSSSPGQPSYEQYF.

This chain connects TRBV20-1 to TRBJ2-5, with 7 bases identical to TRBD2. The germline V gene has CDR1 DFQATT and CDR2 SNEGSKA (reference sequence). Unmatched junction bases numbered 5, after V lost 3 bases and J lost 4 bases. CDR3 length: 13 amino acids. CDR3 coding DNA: TGCAGTGCTAGTAAGGTAGCGGGAGAGACCCAGTACTTC. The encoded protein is CSASKVAGETQYF.

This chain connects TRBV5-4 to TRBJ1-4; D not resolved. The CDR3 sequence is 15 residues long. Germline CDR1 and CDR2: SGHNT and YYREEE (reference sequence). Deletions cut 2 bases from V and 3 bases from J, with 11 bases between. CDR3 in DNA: TGTGCCAGCAGCTTAGCTGGACCAGCTAATGAAAAACTGTTTTTT. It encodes CASSLAGPANEKLFF.

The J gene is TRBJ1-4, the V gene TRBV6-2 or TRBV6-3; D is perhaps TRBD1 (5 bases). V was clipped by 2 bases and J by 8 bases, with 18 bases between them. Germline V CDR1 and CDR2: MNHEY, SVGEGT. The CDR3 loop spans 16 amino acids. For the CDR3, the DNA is TGTGCCAGCAGTTACCCATTGACAGTCCCCCGGGAAAAACTGTTTTTT. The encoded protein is CASSYPLTVPREKLFF.

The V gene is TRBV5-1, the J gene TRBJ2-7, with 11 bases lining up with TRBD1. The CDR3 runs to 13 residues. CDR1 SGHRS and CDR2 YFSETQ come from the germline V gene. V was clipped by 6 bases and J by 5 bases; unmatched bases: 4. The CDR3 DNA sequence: TGCGCCAGCAACAAGGGACAGGGGGACGAGCAGTACTTC. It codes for CASNKGQGDEQYF.

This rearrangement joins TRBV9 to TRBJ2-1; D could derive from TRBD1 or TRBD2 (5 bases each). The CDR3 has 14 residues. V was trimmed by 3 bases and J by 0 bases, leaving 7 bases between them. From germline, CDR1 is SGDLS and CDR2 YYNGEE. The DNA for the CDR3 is TGTGCCAGCAGCGCTGGGGGCTCCTACAATGAGCAGTTCTTC. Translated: CASSAGGSYNEQFF. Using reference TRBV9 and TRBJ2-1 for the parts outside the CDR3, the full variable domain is DSGVTQTPKHLITATGQRVTLRCSPRSGDLSVYWYQQSLDQGLQFLIQYYNGEERAKGNILERFSAQQFPDLHSELNLSSLELGDSALYFCASSAGGSYNEQFFGPGTRLTVL.

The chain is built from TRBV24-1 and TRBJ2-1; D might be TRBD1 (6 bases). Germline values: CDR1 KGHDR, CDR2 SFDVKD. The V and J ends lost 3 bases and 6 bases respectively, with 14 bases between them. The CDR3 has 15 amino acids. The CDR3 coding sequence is TGTGCCACCAGTGATCTGAGACAGGCGGGCAATGAGCAGTTCTTC. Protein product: CATSDLRQAGNEQFF.